This TCR beta chain was observed in a study of blood T cell repertoires in COVID-19. Study as a whole: Samples representing acute and convalescent COVID-19 were sourced from the United States, Italy and Spain. PBMCs, B-cell-depleted T cells, or T cells provided the cDNA or gDNA that made up the material.

As processed by the authors: Cell counts per sample came from amplifying reference gene primers. The protocol was immunoSEQ multiplex PCR, while the TCRdb copy is restricted to in-frame clones and leaves out a portion. Clonal size and the V and J genes are those of that table, whereas D and trimming came from the DNA. This table has over 90,000 clones, 75% to 90% appearing once. V gave up 3 bases and J gave up 4 bases; unmatched junction bases: 6. The CDR3 spans 15 residues. Germline V gene data show CDR1 as SGHNT and CDR2 as YENEEA. J is TRBJ2-3 and V is TRBV11-3; 8 nucleotides align to TRBD1. What was sequenced was peripheral blood. The TCR comes from a human donor in a cohort sampled during active or convalescent COVID-19. Here the CDR3 reads CASSLGDRGADTQYF. The DNA of the CDR3 is TGTGCCAGCAGCTTGGGTGACAGGGGTGCAGATACGCAGTATTTT.